This T cell receptor beta chain derives from a study of cytomegalovirus exposure and HLA in healthy donors. Repertoires were generated with immunoSEQ multiplex PCR, while TCRdb's copy carries only in-frame clones and drops some. Of about 250,000 clones in the sample, roughly 87% are singletons; the top ten hold 9.5% to 15%. The clonotype comes from a man aged 18-30 years in good health and CMV-seropositive. Sequencing was performed on PBMCs.

In DNA, the CDR3 is TGTGCCAGCAGCTCGGGACTAGCGGGAGCCAGGATGGGGCGCGATGAGCAGTTCTTC. Its translation is CASSSGLAGARMGRDEQFF. V is TRBV7-8 and J is TRBJ2-1; 14 bases line up with TRBD2. The trim removed 4 bases at V and 8 bases at J, leaving 16 bases unmatched. The CDR3 length is 19 residues. CDR1 is SGHVS and CDR2 is FQNEAQ in the germline V gene.